Presented here are 14 T cell receptor beta chains from one specimen sequenced in a study of blood T cell repertoires in COVID-19. Sequencing used immunoSEQ multiplex PCR; TCRdb keeps in-frame clones, though not all of them. Of 200,000 or so clones listed, about nine tenths are singletons. Sequencing was carried out using peripheral blood. The receptors shown here come from a man between 60 and 75 years old who had recovered from COVID-19.

The rearrangement links TRBV5-1 to TRBJ2-5; 7 nucleotides match TRBD2. J was trimmed by 8 bases and V by 3 bases; bases with no gene match: 13. Per germline, CDR1 SGHRS and CDR2 YFSETQ. The CDR3 spans 15 residues. The CDR3 is CASSSSPSGEGTQYF. CDR3 nucleotides: TGCGCCAGCAGCTCATCCCCTAGCGGCGAGGGAACCCAGTACTTC.

V usage is TRBV5-1 and J usage is TRBJ2-5, with TRBD2 as a possible D gene (5 bases). The germline V gene has CDR1 SGHRS and CDR2 YFSETQ. The CDR3 is 18 amino acids. Trimming removed 4 bases from V and 3 bases from J, with 25 bases in between. The CDR3 region is CASSPRPRLTTAEETQYF. DNA for the CDR3: TGCGCCAGCAGCCCCCGACCTCGTCTCACCACAGCGGAAGAGACCCAGTACTTC. The full variable domain, rest sourced from reference TRBV5-1 and TRBJ2-5, is KAGVTQTPRYLIKTRGQQVTLSCSPISGHRSVSWYQQTPGQGLQFLFEYFSETQRNKGNFPGRFSGRQFSNSRSEMNVSTLELGDSALYLCASSPRPRLTTAEETQYFGPGTRLLVL.

This chain connects TRBV28 to TRBJ1-2; 10 bases match TRBD1. The CDR3 is 14 amino acids. Per germline, CDR1 MDHEN and CDR2 SYDVKM. J was trimmed by 4 bases and V by 4 bases; bases with no gene match: 3. The CDR3 here is CASSYRDRGYGYTF. DNA of the CDR3: TGTGCCAGCAGTTACCGGGACAGGGGCTATGGCTACACCTTC.

The chain couples TRBV3-1 (or the pseudogene TRBV3-2) to TRBJ2-1; 10 bases line up with TRBD2. This CDR3 contains 17 residues. Looked up from germline, CDR1 is LGHDT and CDR2 is YNNKEL (reference sequence). Losses at the gene ends were 1 base for V and 0 bases for J; bases not matched to a gene: 3. In DNA form, the CDR3 reads TGTGCCAGCAGCCAAGTAGCTAGCGGGAGCTCCTACAATGAGCAGTTCTTC. Amino acid sequence: CASSQVASGSSYNEQFF.

The chain recombines TRBV19 with TRBJ2-3; 9 bases align to TRBD2. Germline V gene lookup returns CDR1 LNHDA and CDR2 SQIVND (reference sequence). CDR3 length: 16 residues. Unmatched junction bases numbered 7, after V lost 4 bases and J lost 2 bases. CDR3 residues: CASSKLAGVTTDTQYF. The CDR3 DNA follows: TGTGCCAGTAGTAAATTAGCGGGGGTGACCACAGATACGCAGTATTTT. Together with reference TRBV19 and TRBJ2-3, the CDR3 gives the full variable domain: DGGITQSPKYLFRKEGQNVTLSCEQNLNHDAMYWYRQDPGQGLRLIYYSQIVNDFQKGDIAEGYSVSREKKESFPLTVTSAQKNPTAFYLCASSKLAGVTTDTQYFGPGTRLTVL.

This chain connects TRBV7-9 to TRBJ2-2, with D hard to call. CDR3 size: 15 residues. The V and J ends lost 2 bases and 2 bases respectively, with 9 bases between them. Germline V gene lookup returns CDR1 SEHNR and CDR2 FQNEAQ (reference sequence). Here the CDR3 DNA reads TGTGCCAGCAGCTTAAGCCAGGCAAACACCGGGGAGCTGTTTTTT. Translated, it gives CASSLSQANTGELFF.

The CDR3: CASSPGGPLYEQYF. CDR3 DNA: TGCGCCAGCAGCCCCGGGGGACCCCTATACGAGCAGTACTTC. The chain combines TRBV4-1 with TRBJ2-7; D possibly corresponds to TRBD2 (6 bases). CDR1 and CDR2 (germline): MGHRA, YSYEKL. The CDR3 is 14 amino acids. The germline V and J ends were trimmed by 4 bases and 4 bases, with 14 bases remaining between them.

The V gene is TRBV4-2, the J gene TRBJ2-5; D possibly corresponds to TRBD1 (7 bases). The CDR3 has 16 amino acids. The germline gives CDR1 LGHNA, CDR2 YNFKEQ. V gave up 3 bases and J gave up 2 bases, with 16 bases separating them. The CDR3 reads CASSQGGGRGQETQYF. CDR3 in DNA: TGTGCCAGCAGCCAGGGGGGCGGCAGGGGGCAAGAGACCCAGTACTTC.

V and J are TRBV5-4 and TRBJ1-1; D might be TRBD1 (5 bases). Between the trimmed V and J ends, which lost 3 bases and 8 bases, there was a span of 14 bases. CDR1 SGHNT and CDR2 YYREEE come from the germline V gene (reference sequence). The CDR3 is made up of 13 amino acids. CDR3 region: CASSSVRAREAFF. The CDR3 DNA is TGTGCCAGCAGCTCCGTCAGGGCCCGGGAAGCTTTCTTT.

The chain is built from TRBV5-4 and TRBJ1-1; a possible D gene is TRBD1 (6 bases). Trimming left V 1 base short and J 1 base short, with 14 bases between. Germline V CDR1 and CDR2: SGHNT, YYREEE (reference sequence). The CDR3 is made up of 16 amino acids. The CDR3 here is CASSLKGDQKNTEAFF. For the CDR3, the DNA is TGTGCCAGCAGCTTGAAGGGGGACCAAAAGAACACTGAAGCTTTCTTT.

This sequence joins TRBV7-2 and TRBJ1-2, with D maybe TRBD1 (6 bases). The CDR3 has 14 residues. From germline, CDR1 is SGHTA and CDR2 FQGNSA. Trimming removed 4 bases at V and 6 bases at J, with 15 bases between. The CDR3 nucleotides are TGTGCCAGCAGCTCCTCAGGGGTATGGGATGGCTACACCTTC. The encoded protein is CASSSSGVWDGYTF.

The CDR3 coding sequence is TGTGCTAGTGGTTTGGGAAACAGCCCCAATCAGCCCCAGCATTTT. Protein sequence: CASGLGNSPNQPQHF. The chain joins TRBV12-5 to TRBJ1-5; no clear D. Germline V lookup: CDR1 LGHNT, CDR2 FRNRAP. The V end was cut by 1 base, the J end by 3 bases, with 10 bases between. The CDR3 spans 15 residues. Using reference TRBV12-5 and TRBJ1-5 for the parts outside the CDR3, the full variable domain is DARVTQTPRHKVTEMGQEVTMRCQPILGHNTVFWYRQTMMQGLELLAYFRNRAPLDDSGMPKDRFSAEMPDATLATLKIQPSEPRDSAVYFCASGLGNSPNQPQHFGDGTRLSIL.

This chain links TRBV30 with TRBJ2-3; possibly TRBD1 for D (5 bases). Germline-derived CDR1 and CDR2 are GTSNPN and SVGIG (reference sequence). The CDR3 is 14 residues long. V lost 2 bases, J lost 3 bases, and 12 bases lay in between. The DNA for the CDR3 is TGTGCCTGGAGTAAAGGGGTAGTAACAGATACGCAGTATTTT. This gives the protein CAWSKGVVTDTQYF. The variable domain in full, completed from reference TRBV30 and TRBJ2-3, reads SQTIHQWPATLVQPVGSPLSLECTVEGTSNPNLYWYRQAAGRGLQLLFYSVGIGQISSEVPQNLSASRPQDRQFILSSKKLLLSDSGFYLCAWSKGVVTDTQYFGPGTRLTVL.

This chain's CDR3 is CASSQQGYTGELFF. CDR3 in DNA: TGCGCCAGCAGCCAACAGGGTTATACCGGGGAGCTGTTTTTT. The V call is TRBV4-1, the J call TRBJ2-2; a possible D gene is TRBD1 (5 bases). Trimming shortened V by 2 bases and J by 5 bases, and 9 bases separated the two germline ends. The CDR3 is 14 residues long. CDR1 MGHRA and CDR2 YSYEKL come from the germline V gene.